This T cell receptor beta chain originates from a study of long-term antiretroviral therapy in people with HIV (dated by TCRdb to the early 2020s). The study in broad terms: The earliest samples were collected about a decade before the 2015 WHO recommendation for immediate ART, when ART was typically delayed until CD4 counts fell. A retrospective serial study tested whether ART initiation and durable HIV suppression were associated with changes in peripheral blood TRB repertoire composition and diversity. A total of around 190 cryopreserved PBMC samples came from 30 or so adults with confirmed HIV infection and were collected serially over a mean of roughly six years (range 1-12). Among the 30 or so participants with HIV, roughly eleven were female. No cross-contamination during QIAcube processing turned up in test extractions that ran a monoclonal T-cell line alongside approximately 35 polyclonal samples.

CDR1 and CDR2 were assigned from the germline V gene as SGHTA and FQGNSA. Spanning cysteine to phenylalanine, the CDR3 consists of 15 amino acids. Solely the CDR3 DNA is kept, with 45 bases framed from the first base. The junction shows trimming of 6 bases on V and 0 bases on J, plus 12 bases between the germline ends. Participants were included only if at least one PBMC sample before ART initiation and at least two post-ART samples were available. All participants with HIV were treated in the United States of America. Before DNA extraction, cryopreserved samples of about 1-10 million PBMC were thawed and washed. At the time of the earliest PBMC sample, participants with HIV were aged between roughly 20 and 55 years. PBMC samples were contributed by each participant from 1-4 timepoints before ART initiation and 2-8 timepoints after ART initiation, with a median of 7 samples. For every participant, serial HIV viral load, CD4+ T-cell count, ART history and demographic data were obtained. Genomic DNA was extracted from unsorted PBMC with a Qiagen kit on a QIAcube, processed in batches of 12 samples.

The immunoSEQ hsTCRB v3.0 assay was used at survey level resolution to sequence the TRB variable region. A depth of 40,000-50,000 T-cell genomes per sample was targeted for TRB sequencing. Pooled TRB libraries were sequenced on an Illumina MiSeq with a v3 150-cycle kit. The study's own analysis went as follows. Repertoire analysis was run in R within a reproducible Nextflow workflow that covered QC, data transformation and analysis. LymphoSeq2, an R package for exploring AIRR-Seq data, was used to implement the custom analyses. A handful of samples yielding fewer than 5000 total TRB sequences were excluded, leaving 188 analyzed HIV repertoires. Of the 188 retained HIV repertoires, under 65 were collected before and more than 120 after ART initiation. Repertoires were downsampled to 5000 TRB nucleotide sequences, and summary statistics were averaged over 100 downsampling iterations. TRB sequences were retained for analysis only if CDR3 regions of at least seven amino acids were present. Diversity was assessed using a clonality score derived from Shannon entropy and using the Gini coefficient. In repertoire networks, the top 5000 CDR3 amino acid sequences were linked whenever an edit distance of one separated two sequences. For TRB CDR3 amino acid sequences, antigen specificity groups and MHC restriction were predicted with GLIPH2. Known CMV, EBV, HIV or tissue antigen associations were flagged by matching CDR3 amino acid sequences against VDJdb and McPAS-TCR. Pre-ART, post-ART and control groups were compared with Wilcoxon signed-rank tests and Holm-Bonferroni correction. The table comes from immuneACCESS by way of TCRdb, which keeps in-frame sequences with V and J called. Part of the clones is missing from these tables; in studies checked, under half for an unresolved V gene and the rest for unknown reasons. The V and J calls and clone size come from that table; D and trimming were worked out from the DNA. The table for this sample lists around 20,000 clones; over 75% of them were counted only once. The ten largest clonotypes hold 7% to 8.5% of the sample.

The investigation overall reported the following: Expanded TRB clones identified before ART initiation dominated the repertoire at all time points, although this dominance fluctuated and declined in many PLHIV after ART. Because pre-ART samples had limited cell numbers, profiling was done on unsorted PBMC rather than on sorted CD4+ and CD8+ T cells. Starting ART was linked to a significant rise in TRB diversity, yet even with long-term ART the diversity remained significantly lower than in transplant donor controls. Owing to limited PBMC availability, only the TCR beta chain was sequenced, without alpha chain pairing. The samples span the years 2004 to 2017, and the ART regimens used at that time may not be as effective as current regimens. HIV repertoires had narrower CDR3 length ranges than controls, and the network structure suggested an antigen-experienced repertoire that shifted only slightly toward naive after ART. No data were available on ART adherence, viral resistance or therapy changes, limiting inferences about post-ART repertoire changes.

As regards this clone: Its antigen target is currently unknown. Base-call qualities are not available, and no considerably larger clone is one nucleotide away.

This specimen consisted of unsorted PBMCs, obtained at the start of antiretroviral therapy, before treatment. The chain is assembled from TRBV7-2 and TRBJ2-1; the D gene cannot be named for sure. The TCR comes from a woman aged 35 to 49 with HIV. In nucleotides, the sequence is TGTGCCAGCAGAATGTCGGCTAGCTCCTACAATGAGCAGTTCTTC. It codes for CASRMSASSYNEQFF. Reference TRBV7-2 and TRBJ2-1 genes cover what lies past the CDR3, so the full variable domain is GAGVSQSPSNKVTEKGKDVELRCDPISGHTALYWYRQSLGQGLEFLIYFQGNSAPDKSGLPSDRFSAERTGGSVSTLTIQRTQQEDSAVYLCASRMSASSYNEQFFGPGTRLTVL.